This T cell receptor (beta chain) was retrieved from a study of blood T cell repertoires in COVID-19. Germline loops: CDR1 KGHSH, CDR2 LQKENI. There are 16 residues in the CDR3. Trimming stripped 3 bases from V and 6 bases from J, with 17 bases between. Here immunoSEQ multiplex PCR was the method, and the copy in TCRdb shows in-frame clones only, minus some. The data show 150,000 or so clones, around 82% seen once. Source material: peripheral blood. V is TRBV18 and J is TRBJ2-2, with TRBD2 as a possible D gene (6 bases). This receptor was taken from a man between 60 and 75 years old who had recovered from COVID-19. CDR3 in amino acids: CASSPAGSPRAGELFF. The DNA of the CDR3 is TGTGCCAGCTCACCTGCGGGGTCCCCTAGGGCCGGGGAGCTGTTTTTT.